This record looks at one T cell receptor (beta chain) sequence and its context. Its target is not known. These data belong to a study of cytomegalovirus exposure and HLA in healthy donors. Overall study: A later analysis reported the same platform for the roughly 110 validation repertoires and the 500 to 750 first-cohort repertoires.

V was clipped by 0 bases and J by 4 bases, with 9 bases between them. CDR1 is GTSNPN and CDR2 is SVGIG in the germline V gene (reference sequence). The CDR3 length is 13 residues. Study conclusions and caveats: TCR sequences were mostly rare, though some public TCRs occurred in many donors.

The donors formed part of the 120-subject validation cohort, distinct from the roughly 640-subject first cohort. Data came from immunoSEQ multiplex PCR; TCRdb stores just in-frame clones and leaves some out. The sample has approximately 190,000 clones, approximately 80% seen once; the top ten hold less than 8.5%. The sequenced sample was PBMCs. The TCR originated in a man in his late teens or twenties in good health and CMV-seropositive. This chain links TRBV30 with TRBJ1-2; D may be TRBD1 (6 bases). The CDR3 nucleotides read TGTGCCTGGAGTGTGGGCAGGGGCTATGGCTACACCTTC. It is translated as CAWSVGRGYGYTF.